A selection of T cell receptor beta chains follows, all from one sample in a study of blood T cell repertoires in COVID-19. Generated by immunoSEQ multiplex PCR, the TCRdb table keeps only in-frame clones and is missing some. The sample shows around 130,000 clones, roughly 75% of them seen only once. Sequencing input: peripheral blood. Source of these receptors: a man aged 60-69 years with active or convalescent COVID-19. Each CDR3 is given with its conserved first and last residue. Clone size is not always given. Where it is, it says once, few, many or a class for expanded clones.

CDR3 protein: CASSPRGVSNQPQHF
clone size: NA
V gene: TRBV6-5

CDR3 protein: CATSDPTLAARYNEQFF
clone size: NA
V gene: TRBV24-1

CDR3 protein: CASSESGYSSYEQYF
clone size: NA
V gene: TRBV25-1

CDR3 protein: CASRESGGRVEQFF
clone size: few
V gene: TRBV25-1

CDR3 protein: CAHGQGKDTGELFF
clone size: NA
V gene: TRBV10-3

CDR3 protein: CASSLRQKGYTF
clone size: NA
V gene: TRBV28

CDR3 protein: CASTKGGYEQYF
clone size: NA
V gene: TRBV28

CDR3 protein: CASLAASGRYEQYF
clone size: NA
V gene: TRBV6-5

CDR3 protein: CASSFPASGIGEQYF
clone size: NA
V gene: TRBV5-6

CDR3 protein: CASSKTGPNGYTF
clone size: NA
V gene: TRBV7-9

CDR3 protein: CDSGYSYEQYF
clone size: NA
V gene: TRBV28

CDR3 protein: CASSQGPSGIVAYNEQFF
clone size: NA
V gene: TRBV4-3

CDR3 protein: CASSGQGTFGETQYF
clone size: few
V gene: TRBV18

CDR3 protein: CASSLEGGSGRNEQFF
clone size: many
V gene: TRBV11-3

CDR3 protein: CASSLVLTGEGQF
clone size: few
V gene: TRBV28

CDR3 protein: CATSVSGGHTQYF
clone size: NA
V gene: TRBV24-1

CDR3 protein: CASSTTDQGVTNEKLFF
clone size: NA
V gene: TRBV18

CDR3 protein: CASSLGGRAIPNTEAFF
clone size: NA
V gene: TRBV5-6

CDR3 protein: CASSEMRLAGELFF
clone size: NA
V gene: TRBV2

CDR3 protein: CASSLGPTENEAFF
clone size: NA
V gene: TRBV5-6

CDR3 protein: CASSLVVGTSGYNEQFF
clone size: NA
V gene: TRBV4-2

CDR3 protein: CASSQDPEKLFF
clone size: NA
V gene: TRBV4-1

CDR3 protein: CASSLGQGMNTEAFF
clone size: NA
V gene: TRBV7-9

CDR3 protein: CASSSYLTEGKNIQYF
clone size: NA
V gene: TRBV18

CDR3 protein: CASSLGLADTDTQYF
clone size: once
V gene: TRBV5-4

CDR3 protein: CASSLGQTNTEAFF
clone size: NA
V gene: TRBV7-2

CDR3 protein: CASAGTAVYNEQFF
clone size: few
V gene: TRBV2

CDR3 protein: CAISETSGSGRDTQYF
clone size: NA
V gene: TRBV10-3

CDR3 protein: CASSWPTGRGATQYF
clone size: NA
V gene: TRBV6-5

CDR3 protein: CASSLASGGEQFF
clone size: NA
V gene: TRBV7-9

CDR3 protein: CASSVGGERPLHF
clone size: NA
V gene: TRBV9

CDR3 protein: CASSAGLAMSNEQFF
clone size: NA
V gene: TRBV7-3

CDR3 protein: CASSLASGRPGGELFF
clone size: NA
V gene: TRBV4-1

CDR3 protein: CASSLYYEQYF
clone size: NA
V gene: TRBV7-2

CDR3 protein: CASSLHGHTNQPQHF
clone size: few
V gene: TRBV5-4

CDR3 protein: CASSPGTGRENTEAFF
clone size: NA
V gene: TRBV5-6

CDR3 protein: CASIFDRGGGEQYF
clone size: NA
V gene: TRBV2

CDR3 protein: CASSGTESDTQYF
clone size: NA
V gene: TRBV2

CDR3 protein: CASSQRDKAYEQYF
clone size: few
V gene: TRBV4-2

CDR3 protein: CASSQDGAGQTQYF
clone size: NA
V gene: TRBV4-3

CDR3 protein: CASNLGGTSNQPQHF
clone size: NA
V gene: TRBV9

CDR3 protein: CASGGAKMASGGSSYNEQFF
clone size: NA
V gene: TRBV2

CDR3 protein: CASRPHSGFNEQFF
clone size: NA
V gene: TRBV7-2

CDR3 protein: CATSDLGGGSYNEQFF
clone size: NA
V gene: TRBV24-1

CDR3 protein: CASSFGQGGGYGYTF
clone size: NA
V gene: TRBV27

CDR3 protein: CASSLWDRGDTQYF
clone size: NA
V gene: TRBV5-8

CDR3 protein: CASSPARTGGRQPQHF
clone size: NA
V gene: TRBV27

CDR3 protein: CASSLHPGREAATDTQYF
clone size: NA
V gene: TRBV7-3

CDR3 protein: CASSYGVAGGYTQYF
clone size: NA
V gene: TRBV5-6

CDR3 protein: CASSPQGFGANVLTF
clone size: few
V gene: TRBV19

CDR3 protein: CASSRGSDQPQHF
clone size: few
V gene: TRBV18

CDR3 protein: CASSLEGVVETQYF
clone size: NA
V gene: TRBV5-4

CDR3 protein: CASSPASSGANVLTF
clone size: NA
V gene: TRBV18